The next 13 T cell receptor beta chains were all read from a single sample in a study of human T cells and chemical hapten exposure. In TCRdb, the RACE reads were re-called with MiXCR into one record per CDR3 protein. The repertoire includes 150,000 to 200,000 distinct CDR3 sequences, roughly 14% of them detected once, and 1.7% sits in the top ten. Time point noted: patch test 1, 2 weeks after DPC sensitization. Treatment described: therapeutic diphenylcyclopropenone sensitization with weekly scalp DPC. The sequencing here drew on whole blood, taken in connection with sensitization to the hapten diphenylcyclopropenone (DPC). Receptor source: a woman aged 30 to 39 with alopecia areata. Some clones in this sample may be carry-over from other donors' samples.

This clonotype was seen only a few times. This sequence joins TRBV28 and TRBJ2-4; no firm D call. The V gene lost 6 bases and the J gene lost 2 bases, with 11 bases spanning the gap. The CDR3 contains 14 residues. The germline gives CDR1 MDHEN, CDR2 SYDVKM. CDR3 bases: TGTGCCAGCAGCCCGGGCCAGACCAAAAACATTCAGTACTTC. Its protein is CASSPGQTKNIQYF.

The J gene is TRBJ2-2, the V gene TRBV5-1; no definite D call. Germline V gene sequence: CDR1 SGHRS, CDR2 YFSETQ. V lost 5 bases to trimming and J lost 0 bases, with 8 bases between them. This CDR3 comprises 14 residues. The CDR3 bases are TGCGCCAGCAGTGACAAGTCGAACACCGGGGAGCTGTTTTTT. Translated: CASSDKSNTGELFF.

The chain recombines TRBV3-1 with TRBJ2-1; maybe TRBD2 (5 bases). CDR3 length equals 12 residues. V lost 3 bases and J lost 10, with 10 bases in between. The V gene's germline CDR1 is LGHDT and CDR2 YNNKEL (reference sequence). Written as DNA, the CDR3 is TGTGCCAGCAGCCAGACGGGGTCCGAGCAGTTCTTC. Translated: CASSQTGSEQFF.

V and J are TRBV9 and TRBJ2-7; the D is unclear. CDR1 is SGDLS, CDR2 YYNGEE, per germline. The V end was cut by 0 bases, the J end by 6 bases, with 13 bases between. CDR3 length: 14 amino acids. CDR3 sequence reads: CASSVVAGPGEQYF. CDR3 bases: TGTGCCAGCAGCGTAGTCGCAGGCCCGGGCGAGCAGTACTTC. Based on the CDR3 plus reference TRBV9 and TRBJ2-7, the full variable domain is DSGVTQTPKHLITATGQRVTLRCSPRSGDLSVYWYQQSLDQGLQFLIQYYNGEERAKGNILERFSAQQFPDLHSELNLSSLELGDSALYFCASSVVAGPGEQYFGPGTRLTVT.

The sample holds a few counts of this clonotype. V is TRBV25-1 and J is TRBJ2-7, with 7 nucleotides matching TRBD1. The length of the CDR3 is 12 residues. The germline CDR1 and CDR2 sequences are MGHDK and SYGVNS. CDR3 bases: TGTGGGACAGGAGGCCCGGGGAACGAGCAGTACTTC. As protein: CGTGGPGNEQYF.

This clonotype was detected a few times. This chain joins TRBV12-3 or TRBV12-4 and TRBJ2-7, with D uncertain. Trimming shortened V by 6 bases and J by 7 bases, and 16 bases separated the two germline ends. The CDR3 is 13 residues long. The CDR3 nucleotides read TGTGCCAGCAGCCCCACCACGACTGGGGAGCAGTACTTC. Translated, it gives CASSPTTTGEQYF.

Ten or more counts support this clonotype. The rearrangement uses TRBV28 and TRBJ1-1; D is uncertain. The CDR3 covers 11 residues. Germline V gives CDR1 MDHEN, CDR2 SYDVKM. Trimming removed 2 bases at V and 5 bases at J, with 3 bases between. CDR3 sequence reads: CASSLLTEAFF. For the CDR3, the DNA is TGTGCCAGCAGTTTACTGACTGAAGCTTTCTTT.

This sequence joins TRBV29-1 and TRBJ1-1; D gene uncertain. The CDR3 extends over 10 amino acids. Germline CDR1 is SQVTM and CDR2 is ANQGSEA. Trimming removed 4 bases from V and 5 bases from J, with 5 bases in between. The CDR3 sequence: CSVGGTEAFF. The CDR3 DNA reads TGCAGCGTTGGGGGTACTGAAGCTTTCTTT.

This clonotype came up a few times. The chain uses TRBV9 and TRBJ1-2; D gene unclear. The CDR3 sequence is 14 residues long. Germline-derived CDR1 and CDR2 are SGDLS and YYNGEE. The V end lost 0 bases, the J end lost 8 bases, and 14 bases lay between the germline ends. The CDR3 sequence is CASSVANSHGGYTF. CDR3 nucleotide sequence: TGTGCCAGCAGCGTAGCAAACAGCCACGGGGGCTACACCTTC.

In its sample, this clonotype was seen a few times. The rearrangement links TRBV2 to TRBJ1-6; 7 bases fit TRBD1. Germline values: CDR1 SNHLY, CDR2 FYNNEI. The J segment lost 13 bases and the V segment lost 2 bases, leaving 11 bases of the junction unmatched. CDR3 length: 15 residues. CDR3 in DNA: TGTGCCAGCAGTGAAAGGGGGCAGGGAGATGACCCCCTCCACTTT. Amino acid sequence: CASSERGQGDDPLHF. Variable domain in full (rest from reference TRBV2 and TRBJ1-6): EPEVTQTPSHQVTQMGQEVILRCVPISNHLYFYWYRQILGQKVEFLVSFYNNEISEKSEIFDDQFSVERPDGSNFTLKIRSTKLEDSAMYFCASSERGQGDDPLHFGNGTRLTVT.

A few counts support this clonotype. This chain connects TRBV29-1 to TRBJ2-2; D may be TRBD1 (6 bases). V was pared by 7 bases and J by 1 base, with 7 bases between. CDR1 SQVTM and CDR2 ANQGSEA come from the germline V gene. This CDR3 region has 12 residues. The DNA of the CDR3 is TGCAGCGGGACAGTGAACACCGGGGAGCTGTTTTTT. It translates to CSGTVNTGELFF.

The sample holds a few counts of this clonotype. The chain has TRBV4-1 and TRBJ2-1, with TRBD2 matching over 8 bases. Germline loops: CDR1 MGHRA, CDR2 YSYEKL. V shed 0 bases and J 9 bases; nucleotides not matched to a gene: 7. This CDR3 has 15 amino acids. The CDR3 reads CASSQDTGTRGEQFF. The CDR3 bases are TGCGCCAGCAGCCAAGATACCGGGACTAGGGGTGAGCAGTTCTTC.

This clonotype was detected a few times. The V call is TRBV7-9, the J call TRBJ2-1; weak D call: TRBD2 (6 bases). The V gene lost 11 bases and the J gene lost 7 bases, with 6 bases spanning the gap. Germline V lookup: CDR1 SEHNR, CDR2 FQNEAQ (reference sequence). The CDR3 length is 9 residues. CDR3 nucleotides: TGTGCCGGGGGGAATGAGCAGTTCTTC. Encoded protein: CAGGNEQFF.